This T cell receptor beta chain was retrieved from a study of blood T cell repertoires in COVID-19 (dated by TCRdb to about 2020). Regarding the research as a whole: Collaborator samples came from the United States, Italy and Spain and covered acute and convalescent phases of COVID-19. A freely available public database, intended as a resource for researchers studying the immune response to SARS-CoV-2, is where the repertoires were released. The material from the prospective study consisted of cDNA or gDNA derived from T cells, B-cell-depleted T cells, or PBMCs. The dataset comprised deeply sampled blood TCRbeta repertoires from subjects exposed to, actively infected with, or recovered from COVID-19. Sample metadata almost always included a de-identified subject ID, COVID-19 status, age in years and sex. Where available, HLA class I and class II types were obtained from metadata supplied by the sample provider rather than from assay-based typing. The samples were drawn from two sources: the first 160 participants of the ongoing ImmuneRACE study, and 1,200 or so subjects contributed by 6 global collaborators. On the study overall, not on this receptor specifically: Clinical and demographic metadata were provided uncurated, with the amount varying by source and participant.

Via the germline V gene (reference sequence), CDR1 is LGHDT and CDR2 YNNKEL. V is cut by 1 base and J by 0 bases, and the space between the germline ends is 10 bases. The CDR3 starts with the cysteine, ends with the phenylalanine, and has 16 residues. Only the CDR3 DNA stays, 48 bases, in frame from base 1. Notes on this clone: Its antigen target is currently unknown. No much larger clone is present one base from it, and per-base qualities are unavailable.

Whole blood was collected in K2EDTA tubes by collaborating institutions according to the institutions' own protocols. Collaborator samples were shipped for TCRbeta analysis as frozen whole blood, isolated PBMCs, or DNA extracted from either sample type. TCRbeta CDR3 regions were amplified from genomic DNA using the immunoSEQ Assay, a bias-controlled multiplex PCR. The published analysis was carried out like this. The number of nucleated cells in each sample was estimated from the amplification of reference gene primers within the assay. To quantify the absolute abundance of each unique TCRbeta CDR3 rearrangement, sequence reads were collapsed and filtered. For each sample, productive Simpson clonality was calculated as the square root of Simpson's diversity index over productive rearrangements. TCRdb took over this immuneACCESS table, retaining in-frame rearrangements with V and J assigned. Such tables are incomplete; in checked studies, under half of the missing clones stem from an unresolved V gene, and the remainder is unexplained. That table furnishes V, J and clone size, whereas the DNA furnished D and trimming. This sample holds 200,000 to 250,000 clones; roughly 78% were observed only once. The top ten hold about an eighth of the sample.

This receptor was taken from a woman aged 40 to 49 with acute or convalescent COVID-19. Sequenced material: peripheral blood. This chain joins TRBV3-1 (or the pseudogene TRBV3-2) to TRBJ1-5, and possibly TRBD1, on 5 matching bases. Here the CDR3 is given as CASSQAGLYSNQPQHF. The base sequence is TGTGCCAGCAGCCAAGCGGGACTATATAGCAATCAGCCCCAGCATTTT.